The 25 T cell receptor beta chains below all came from one sample that was sequenced in a study of technical replicates of blood from a few donors. The method was immunoSEQ multiplex PCR; TCRdb's version includes in-frame clones alone and lacks a portion of them. The sample contains around 67,000 clones, less than 97% of which appear only once. The sample comprised T cells isolated from PBMCs. These receptors were obtained from a human donor in good health.

This clone was seen more than once but under ten times. This chain links TRBV12-5 with TRBJ1-1; possible D gene TRBD1, 5 bases. V was shortened by 4 bases and J by 11 bases, with 11 bases between the two germline ends. CDR3 length: 11 residues. Germline V lookup: CDR1 LGHNT, CDR2 FRNRAP. DNA of the CDR3: TGTGCTAGTGGTTCGACTCGACAGGCTTTCTTT. Protein sequence: CASGSTRQAFF.

The V gene is TRBV25-1, the J gene TRBJ1-2; D remains unclear. Germline CDR1 MGHDK, CDR2 SYGVNS. The length of the CDR3 is 13 residues. With 10 bases removed from V and 8 bases from J, the gap between germline ends came to 20 bases. The CDR3 loop is CATEKRGNGGYTF. The CDR3 DNA reads TGTGCCACCGAGAAAAGAGGGAATGGAGGCTACACCTTC.

This chain connects TRBV5-4 to TRBJ1-1, with D unclear. The CDR3 runs to 14 residues. Germline CDR1 and CDR2: SGHNT and YYREEE (reference sequence). V lost 4 bases, J lost 0 bases, and 10 bases lay in between. The CDR3 protein is CASSHANLNTEAFF. CDR3 in DNA: TGTGCCAGCAGCCATGCTAATCTGAACACTGAAGCTTTCTTT.

The rearrangement joins TRBV2 to TRBJ2-1; tentatively, D is TRBD2 (5 bases). CDR3 length: 16 amino acids. Trimming removed 9 bases from V and 0 bases from J, with 18 bases in between. Germline V lookup: CDR1 SNHLY, CDR2 FYNNEI. DNA of the CDR3: TGTGCCAGTTCGATAGAGGGAAGATCCTCCTACAATGAGCAGTTCTTC. Its translation: CASSIEGRSSYNEQFF.

This clone was seen only once. The chain links TRBV11-3 to TRBJ1-3; no firm D call. CDR3 length: 17 amino acids. Germline loops: CDR1 SGHNT, CDR2 YENEEA. Trimming took off 7 bases at V and 0 bases at J, with 19 bases between the two ends. The CDR3 spells CASTPPIAPFSGNTIYF. In DNA, the CDR3 is TGTGCCAGCACCCCGCCTATAGCCCCGTTCTCTGGAAACACCATATATTTT.

The V gene is TRBV4-1, the J gene TRBJ1-4, with 8 bases fitting TRBD1. V was pared by 0 bases and J by 3 bases, with 6 bases of the junction left unmatched. The CDR3 extends over 17 amino acids. In germline, CDR1 is MGHRA, CDR2 YSYEKL. CDR3 bases: TGCGCCAGCAGCCAAGAATCAGGGGGCGCGGCTAATGAAAAACTGTTTTTT. This codes for CASSQESGGAANEKLFF.

The chain employs TRBV5-1 and TRBJ2-2; a weak D match, TRBD2 (5 bases). Germline-derived CDR1 and CDR2 are SGHRS and YFSETQ. Between the trimmed V and J ends, which lost 0 bases and 7 bases, there was a span of 13 bases. This CDR3 is built from 15 residues. The CDR3 here is CASSLVGERIGELFF. CDR3 bases: TGCGCCAGCAGCTTGGTGGGAGAGCGGATCGGGGAGCTGTTTTTT.

V and J are TRBV9 and TRBJ1-2; 10 positions agree with TRBD1. Unmatched junction bases numbered 12, after V lost 4 bases and J lost 3 bases. The CDR3 sequence is 17 residues long. Germline loops: CDR1 SGDLS, CDR2 YYNGEE. The CDR3 nucleotides read TGTGCCAGCAGCCCGAACCTTGGACAGGGGGGAGACTATGGCTACACCTTC. It encodes CASSPNLGQGGDYGYTF.

The chain joins TRBV21-1 to TRBJ2-1; TRBD2, the table's D call, lacks a check against the DNA. TRBV21-1 is reported as a pseudogene. The CDR3 loop spans 17 amino acids. CDR3 DNA: TGTGCCAGCAGCAAAATAGGCGGTAGCGGGGCCCCCCGAGAGCAGTTCTTC. This translates into CASSKIGGSGAPREQFF.

This clone turned up a few times. The rearrangement joins TRBV7-9 to TRBJ1-2, with 11 bases matching TRBD1. The CDR3 consists of 15 residues. V was clipped by 1 base and J by 3 bases; unmatched bases: 1. Germline V gene lookup returns CDR1 SEHNR and CDR2 FQNEAQ (reference sequence). CDR3 amino acids: CASSLGGQGDYGYTF. As DNA, the CDR3 is TGTGCCAGCAGCTTAGGGGGACAGGGGGACTATGGCTACACCTTC.

The chain is built from TRBV4-1 and TRBJ2-6; D gene ambiguous. The germline V and J ends were trimmed by 4 bases and 1 base, with 14 bases remaining between them. The CDR3 consists of 17 residues. The V gene's germline CDR1 is MGHRA and CDR2 YSYEKL. Here the CDR3 reads CASSPSALRSGANVLTF. The CDR3, as DNA: TGCGCCAGCAGCCCGTCCGCCTTGCGGTCTGGGGCCAACGTCCTGACTTTC.

The V call is TRBV28, the J call TRBJ2-2; 7 nucleotides align to TRBD2. The germline V gene has CDR1 MDHEN and CDR2 SYDVKM. The CDR3 loop spans 15 amino acids. The ends lost 5 bases at V and 2 bases at J; junction bases unmatched: 5. The CDR3 DNA is TGTGCCAGCAGTGGCGGGAGCGGAAACACCGGGGAGCTGTTTTTT. Translating it yields CASSGGSGNTGELFF.

This chain connects TRBV4-1 to TRBJ2-1; possibly TRBD2 for D (5 bases). CDR1 MGHRA and CDR2 YSYEKL come from the germline V gene. Trimming stripped 3 bases from V and 1 base from J, with 7 bases between. The length of the CDR3 is 14 residues. The CDR3 here is CASSQSGSYNEQFF. In nucleotides, the CDR3 is TGCGCCAGCAGCCAGAGCGGTTCCTACAATGAGCAGTTCTTC.

The V and J genes are TRBV5-1 and TRBJ2-7; D may be TRBD2 (6 bases). The V and J ends lost 0 bases and 0 bases respectively, with 13 bases between them. Germline V lookup: CDR1 SGHRS, CDR2 YFSETQ. The CDR3 sequence is 16 residues long. CDR3 in amino acids: CASSLAGGVSSYEQYF. Here the CDR3 DNA reads TGCGCCAGCAGCTTGGCCGGCGGGGTCAGCTCCTACGAGCAGTACTTC.

The CDR3 sequence: CAWEAGYTIYF. DNA of the CDR3: TGTGCCTGGGAGGCGGGATACACCATATATTTT. The chain recombines TRBV30 with TRBJ1-3; D is ambiguous. CDR3 length: 11 amino acids. The ends were cut back, 5 bases at V and 8 bases at J, with 10 bases in the middle. Germline V gene sequence: CDR1 GTSNPN, CDR2 SVGIG (reference sequence).

The chain couples TRBV28 to TRBJ2-2; 8 bases agree with TRBD2. J lost 3 bases, V lost 7 bases, and 16 bases had no gene match. Germline V gene lookup returns CDR1 MDHEN and CDR2 SYDVKM. This CDR3 is built from 18 residues. As DNA, the CDR3 is TGTGCCAGCATAGGAATTAGCGGGACGAAGACTTACACCGGGGAGCTGTTTTTT. Translation: CASIGISGTKTYTGELFF.

V usage is TRBV9 and J usage is TRBJ2-1; D is uncertain. CDR3 length: 12 amino acids. From germline, CDR1 is SGDLS and CDR2 YYNGEE. The V end lost 4 bases, the J end lost 1 base, and 3 bases lay between the germline ends. This CDR3 reads CASSQSYNEQFF. In nucleotides, the CDR3 is TGTGCCAGCAGCCAATCCTACAATGAGCAGTTCTTC. Full variable domain (missing parts from reference TRBV9 and TRBJ2-1): DSGVTQTPKHLITATGQRVTLRCSPRSGDLSVYWYQQSLDQGLQFLIQYYNGEERAKGNILERFSAQQFPDLHSELNLSSLELGDSALYFCASSQSYNEQFFGPGTRLTVL.

The rearrangement joins TRBV30 to TRBJ1-5; 8 bases fit TRBD1. The ends lost 3 bases at V and 4 bases at J; junction bases unmatched: 2. Germline values: CDR1 GTSNPN, CDR2 SVGIG (reference sequence). This CDR3 contains 13 residues. This CDR3 is CAWSRGLNQPQHF. The CDR3 DNA reads TGTGCCTGGAGCAGGGGGCTGAATCAGCCCCAGCATTTT.

The chain combines TRBV6-5 with TRBJ2-1; 8 positions match TRBD2. The CDR3 is 15 residues long. With 6 bases clipped from V and 8 bases from J, the junction kept 12 bases outside the gene matches. Germline V CDR1 and CDR2: MNHEY, SVGAGI. The CDR3 is CASRGSGGRNDEQFF. The DNA of the CDR3 is TGTGCCAGCAGGGGGTCTGGCGGGAGGAACGATGAGCAGTTCTTC.

The chain carries TRBV15 and TRBJ1-2; 8 nucleotides align to TRBD1. The junction had 7 bases not matched to a gene; V was cut back by 1 base and J by 3 bases. Germline CDR1 LNHNV, CDR2 YYDKDF (reference sequence). This CDR3 contains 16 residues. The CDR3 here is CATSRARAGGDYGYTF. The CDR3 region has the DNA TGTGCCACCAGCAGAGCTAGAGCAGGGGGCGACTATGGCTACACCTTC.

Worth noting for this clone: Other DNA sequences from this sample encode an identical CDR3 as well. This chain links TRBV20-1 with TRBJ2-7; D gene ambiguous. CDR1 is DFQATT, CDR2 SNEGSKA, per germline (reference sequence). This CDR3 has 11 residues. Deletions cut 3 bases from V and 4 bases from J, with 7 bases between. The CDR3 nucleotides read TGCAGTGCTAGGGCCTCTTACGAGCAGTACTTC. It encodes CSARASYEQYF.

This rearrangement joins TRBV5-4 to TRBJ1-2, with a possible D match to TRBD1 (5 bases). Germline-derived CDR1 and CDR2 are SGHNT and YYREEE (reference sequence). Trimming took off 3 bases at V and 4 bases at J, with 10 bases between the two ends. The CDR3 totals 13 residues. CDR3 in amino acids: CASSSRGSYGYTF. DNA of the CDR3: TGTGCCAGCAGCTCACGGGGGTCCTATGGCTACACCTTC.

V usage is TRBV5-1 and J usage is TRBJ1-2; 9 nucleotides line up with TRBD1. V was pared by 4 bases and J by 12 bases, with 16 bases of the junction left unmatched. This CDR3 region has 15 residues. Germline values: CDR1 SGHRS, CDR2 YFSETQ. This CDR3 is CASSASPGTGKGDTF. For the CDR3, the DNA is TGCGCCAGCAGCGCCTCCCCAGGGACAGGGAAAGGAGACACCTTC.

The chain combines TRBV7-9 with TRBJ2-2, with D unclear. The CDR3 covers 17 residues. CDR1 and CDR2 (germline): SEHNR, FQNEAQ (reference sequence). Between the trimmed V and J ends, which lost 4 bases and 0 bases, there was a span of 15 bases. The CDR3 coding sequence is TGTGCCAGCAGCTCTCCCTCTACCGGGTCGAACACCGGGGAGCTGTTTTTT. Protein product: CASSSPSTGSNTGELFF.

This clone came up a few times. The rearrangement uses TRBV6-5 and TRBJ1-2, with D unclear. Germline values: CDR1 MNHEY, CDR2 SVGAGI. V shed 7 bases and J shed 8 bases, with 20 bases lying between them. This CDR3 has 14 amino acids. In DNA form, the CDR3 reads TGTGCCAGCACAACCGGGAGAACCCATGGAGGCTACACCTTC. Its protein is CASTTGRTHGGYTF.